The sequence of this TCR beta chain was determined in a study of cytotoxic CD8 clonotypes in ibrutinib-treated CLL. Study-wide background: Across the patients, 10 to 12 were relapsed/refractory, 15 treatment-naive and approximately 17 IGHV unmutated.

This clone was seen once. About 2.2 micrograms of genomic DNA (from cryopreserved PBMCs) were used for TCR beta libraries. Libraries were prepared by immunoSEQ multiplex PCR; TCRdb keeps only in-frame clonotypes and omits some of them. Among some 300,000 clones listed, roughly 79% were seen once. In germline, CDR1 is SGDLS, CDR2 YYNGEE. The CDR3 is 14 amino acids. V lost 2 bases to trimming and J lost 4 bases, with 9 bases between them. The source is a human donor with chronic lymphocytic leukemia. The rearrangement links TRBV9 to TRBJ2-2; D may be TRBD2 (5 bases). The sample here was PBMCs, taken before ibrutinib treatment. CDR3 sequence reads: CASSVIGSTGELFF. CDR3 DNA sequence: TGTGCCAGCAGCGTCATAGGGAGCACCGGGGAGCTGTTTTTT.